A single sample gave rise to the 10 T cell receptor beta chains below, sequenced in a study of T cell repertoires in cytomegalovirus infection. No antigens are known for them. TCRdb reanalysed the reads using MiXCR and keeps one entry per CDR3 protein. The table includes about 220,000 distinct CDR3 sequences, 38% detected once. The sequencing here drew on CD8+ T cells from cultured PBMCs, taken from culture after CMV antigen stimulation. The receptors originated from a human donor in good health (CMV status not recorded). Some clones in this sample may be carry-over from other donors' samples.

This clonotype was seen just once. V is TRBV5-4 and J is TRBJ1-2, with D perhaps TRBD1 (5 bases). V lost 4 bases, J lost 8 bases, and 12 bases lay in between. Germline V gene sequence: CDR1 SGHNT, CDR2 YYREEE (reference sequence). There are 12 residues in the CDR3. The CDR3 sequence: CASSPGEDGYTF. The CDR3 DNA sequence: TGTGCCAGCAGCCCGGGGGAGGACGGCTACACCTTC.

This clonotype has more than one count but fewer than ten. The chain uses TRBV4-2 and TRBJ2-4, with 7 bases lining up with TRBD2. The germline CDR1 and CDR2 sequences are LGHNA and YNFKEQ. This CDR3 has 15 amino acids. V was clipped by 2 bases and J by 1 base; unmatched bases: 2. CDR3 loop: CASSQWRGAKNIQYF. The CDR3, as DNA: TGTGCCAGCAGCCAATGGCGGGGGGCCAAAAACATTCAGTACTTC.

The rearrangement links TRBV4-1 to TRBJ2-7; D might be TRBD2 (6 bases). The CDR3 runs 17 residues. V lost 3 bases, J lost 0 bases, and 18 bases lay in between. Germline CDR1 is MGHRA and CDR2 is YSYEKL. This chain's CDR3 is CASSQTVSRGSSYEQYF. The DNA of the CDR3 is TGCGCCAGCAGCCAGACCGTCAGTCGGGGGAGCTCCTACGAGCAGTACTTC.

The V gene is TRBV7-8, the J gene TRBJ2-3, with 8 bases that match TRBD1. The junction had 11 bases not matched to a gene; V was cut back by 1 base and J by 8 bases. This CDR3 is 16 amino acids long. CDR1 is SGHVS, CDR2 FQNEAQ, per germline. DNA of the CDR3: TGTGCCAGCAGCTTAGAGGCAGGGGGCCCGTTCGGTACGCAGTATTTT. This codes for CASSLEAGGPFGTQYF.

This clonotype showed up just once. The chain carries TRBV5-6 and TRBJ1-1; D unclear. Germline lookup yields CDR1 SGHDT and CDR2 YYEEEE. The CDR3 contains 12 residues. Trimming stripped 4 bases from V and 6 bases from J, with 10 bases between. The CDR3 is CASSHTGAEAFF. DNA for the CDR3: TGTGCCAGCAGCCATACGGGCGCTGAAGCTTTCTTT.

This sequence joins TRBV5-4 and TRBJ2-7; 9 bases agree with TRBD2. CDR1 is SGHNT and CDR2 is YYREEE in the germline V gene (reference sequence). J was trimmed by 5 bases and V by 4 bases; bases with no gene match: 10. The CDR3 loop spans 15 amino acids. DNA of the CDR3: TGTGCCAGCAGCCGCGAAGAGGCGGGAGGGGACGAGCAGTACTTC. This translates into CASSREEAGGDEQYF.

The V and J genes are TRBV7-8 and TRBJ2-7; unclear D gene. Trimming took off 1 base at V and 6 bases at J, with 10 bases between the two ends. The CDR3 length is 13 residues. From germline, CDR1 is SGHVS and CDR2 FQNEAQ. The CDR3 bases are TGTGCCAGCAGCTTAGTTGGGGTCCCCGAGCAGTACTTC. It yields the protein CASSLVGVPEQYF.

The chain links TRBV7-8 to TRBJ2-1, with D perhaps TRBD1 (6 bases). V was clipped by 4 bases and J by 9 bases, with 13 bases between them. The CDR3 contains 13 residues. Germline CDR1 SGHVS, CDR2 FQNEAQ. CDR3 in DNA: TGTGCCAGCAGCTGGAACAGGGTCGGTGAGCAGTTCTTC. It specifies CASSWNRVGEQFF.

A word on this clonotype: Possible read error: a much larger clone is one base away. V gene TRBV7-3 combines with J gene TRBJ2-7; D is possibly TRBD1 or TRBD2 (5 bases each). V dropped 0 bases and J dropped 1 base, with 13 bases sitting between them. The CDR3 is made up of 16 amino acids. Germline V CDR1 and CDR2: SGHTA, FQGTGA. CDR3 loop: CASSLTRDGESYEQYF. CDR3 coding DNA: TGTGCCAGCAGCTTAACGAGGGACGGGGAGTCCTACGAGCAGTACTTC. The whole variable domain, remainder taken from reference TRBV7-3 and TRBJ2-7, is GAGVSQTPSNKVTEKGKYVELRCDPISGHTALYWYRQSLGQGPEFLIYFQGTGAADDSGLPNDRFFAVRPEGSVSTLKIQRTERGDSAVYLCASSLTRDGESYEQYFGPGTRLTVT.

This chain uses TRBV7-3 with TRBJ2-5; no clear D. Germline-derived CDR1 and CDR2 are SGHTA and FQGTGA. V was clipped by 2 bases and J by 5 bases, with 9 bases between them. The CDR3 totals 13 residues. The CDR3 DNA sequence: TGTGCCAGCAGCTTACGTGGGTTCGAGACCCAGTACTTC. Translating gives CASSLRGFETQYF.